This record looks at one TCR beta chain sequence and its context. Treatment meaning: preoperative locoregional IRX-2 cytokine immunotherapy. This phase Ib study tested locoregional IRX-2 cytokine immunotherapy given before surgery. This record belongs to a study of preoperative IRX-2 immunotherapy in early breast cancer. Profiled with immunoSEQ multiplex PCR; TCRdb holds only in-frame clones, not every one. Of about 34,000 clones detected, nearly 95% appear once; the ten largest clones hold 5% to 7%. Germline CDR1 LNHDA, CDR2 SQIVND (reference sequence). This CDR3 region has 11 residues. V dropped 4 bases and J dropped 5 bases, with 5 bases sitting between them.

The receptor was isolated from a human donor with breast cancer. Sample collection occurred from a patient treated with IRX-2 immunotherapy. The chain is built from TRBV19 and TRBJ2-5, with D unclear. The CDR3 is CASSTRETQYF. CDR3 bases: TGTGCCAGTAGTACCCGGGAGACCCAGTACTTC.